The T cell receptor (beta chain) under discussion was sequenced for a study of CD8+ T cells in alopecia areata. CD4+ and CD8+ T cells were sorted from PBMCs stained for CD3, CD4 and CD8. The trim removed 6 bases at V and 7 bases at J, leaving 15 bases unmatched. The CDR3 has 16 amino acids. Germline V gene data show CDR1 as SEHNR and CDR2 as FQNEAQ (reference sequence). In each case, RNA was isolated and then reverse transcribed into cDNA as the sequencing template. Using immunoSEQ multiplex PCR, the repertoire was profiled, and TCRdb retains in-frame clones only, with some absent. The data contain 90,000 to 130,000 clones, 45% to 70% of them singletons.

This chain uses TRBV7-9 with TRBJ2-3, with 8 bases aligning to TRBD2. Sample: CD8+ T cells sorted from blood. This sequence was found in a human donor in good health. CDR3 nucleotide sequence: TGTGCCAGCAGTACCACGGGGGGGCCGAAGGAGAATACGCAGTATTTT. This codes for CASSTTGGPKENTQYF.